The 12 T cell receptor beta chains below were found in one sample sequenced in a study of T cell responses to AZD1222 COVID-19 vaccine. Method: immunoSEQ multiplex PCR; TCRdb's copy keeps in-frame clones and lacks some. The table includes around 100,000 clones, about 90% detected once. The sequencing here drew on peripheral blood, taken on day 0 of AZD1222 vaccination. These receptors were taken from an adult in good health.

The V and J genes are TRBV10-3 and TRBJ1-2, with D perhaps matching TRBD1 (6 bases). Germline V gene lookup returns CDR1 ENHRY and CDR2 SYGVKD. The CDR3 is made up of 16 amino acids. The V end lost 3 bases, the J end lost 4 bases, and 18 bases lay between the germline ends. The CDR3 DNA reads TGTGCCATCAGTGATGGGTCCCCACAGGGAGGCTATGGCTACACCTTC. Translating it yields CAISDGSPQGGYGYTF.

V and J are TRBV2 and TRBJ2-5; tentatively, D is TRBD2 (7 bases). Germline V gene sequence: CDR1 SNHLY, CDR2 FYNNEI. CDR3 size: 17 residues. Deletions cut 0 bases from V and 5 bases from J, with 19 bases between. CDR3: CASSEAIRGGTLETQYF. The CDR3 region has the DNA TGTGCCAGCAGTGAAGCGATTAGGGGGGGCACCTTGGAGACCCAGTACTTC.

This sequence joins TRBV27 and TRBJ2-1; TRBD2 aligns across 7 bases. Germline lookup yields CDR1 MNHEY and CDR2 SMNVEV (reference sequence). V gave up 2 bases and J gave up 7 bases; unmatched junction bases: 8. There are 15 residues in the CDR3. The CDR3 here is CASSLLAVVQNEQFF. CDR3 coding DNA: TGTGCCAGCAGTTTACTAGCGGTCGTTCAGAATGAGCAGTTCTTC.

The CDR3 nucleotides are TGCGCCAGCAGTCAATCGGGGACTAGCGAAGAGACCCAGTACTTC. It is translated as CASSQSGTSEETQYF. The V and J genes are TRBV23-1 and TRBJ2-5; the match to TRBD2 covers 10 bases. TRBV23-1 is flagged as an ORF with uncertain function. CDR3 length: 15 residues. V gave up 0 bases and J gave up 3 bases; unmatched junction bases: 1.

The J gene is TRBJ2-2, the V gene TRBV7-9; 13 bases fit TRBD2. The V segment lost 3 bases and the J segment 4 bases; nucleotides outside the gene matches: 8. CDR1 and CDR2 from the germline V gene are SEHNR and FQNEAQ (reference sequence). The CDR3 totals 18 residues. CDR3 residues: CASSLRTSGSGGTGELFF. CDR3 nucleotide sequence: TGTGCCAGCAGCTTGAGGACTAGCGGGAGCGGGGGCACCGGGGAGCTGTTTTTT.

The V call is TRBV20-1, the J call TRBJ1-2; TRBD1 might be the D (6 bases). The germline V gene has CDR1 DFQATT and CDR2 SNEGSKA (reference sequence). This CDR3 region has 11 residues. DNA of the CDR3: TGCAGCGCAGGGGAGAACTATGGCTACACCTTC. Protein: CSAGENYGYTF.

The gene calls are TRBV14 and TRBJ2-4; D tentatively fits TRBD1 or TRBD2 (7 bases each). The CDR3 runs to 15 residues. The V gene's germline CDR1 is SGHDN and CDR2 FVKESK. The V end lost 9 bases, the J end lost 0 bases, and 15 bases lay between the germline ends. CDR3 nucleotides: TGTGCCAGTCCAGGGGGGGGCCGAGCCAAAAACATTCAGTACTTC. Encoded protein: CASPGGGRAKNIQYF.

The chain couples TRBV7-8 to TRBJ1-1; tentative D call: TRBD1 (6 bases). The CDR3 length is 14 residues. Germline CDR1 is SGHVS and CDR2 is FQNEAQ. Trimming left V 5 bases short and J 4 bases short, with 14 bases between. CDR3 DNA: TGTGCCAGCAGCCTGAACAGGGAGTTCACTGAAGCTTTCTTT. This translates into CASSLNREFTEAFF. The whole variable domain, filled in from reference TRBV7-8 and TRBJ1-1, reads GAGVSQSPRYKVAKRGQDVALRCDPISGHVSLFWYQQALGQGPEFLTYFQNEAQLDKSGLPSDRFFAERPEGSVSTLKIQRTQQEDSAVYLCASSLNREFTEAFFGQGTRLTVV.

The rearrangement joins TRBV7-2 to TRBJ1-1; TRBD1 matches 7 bases. Germline loops: CDR1 SGHTA, CDR2 FQGNSA. Trimming took 4 bases from V and 4 from J; bases not matched to a gene: 12. The CDR3 extends over 16 amino acids. CDR3 sequence reads: CASSSQGGAIGTEAFF. The CDR3 DNA reads as TGTGCCAGCAGCTCTCAGGGGGGGGCGATAGGCACTGAAGCTTTCTTT. The full variable domain, completed using reference TRBV7-2 and TRBJ1-1, is GAGVSQSPSNKVTEKGKDVELRCDPISGHTALYWYRQSLGQGLEFLIYFQGNSAPDKSGLPSDRFSAERTGGSVSTLTIQRTQQEDSAVYLCASSSQGGAIGTEAFFGQGTRLTVV.

The chain employs TRBV18 and TRBJ2-2; D ambiguous. The CDR3 totals 15 residues. The germline V gene encodes CDR1 KGHSH and CDR2 LQKENI. V lost 5 bases and J lost 5, with 15 bases in between. The CDR3 reads CASSVSSPPTGELFF. CDR3 nucleotide sequence: TGTGCCAGCTCAGTCTCATCTCCCCCGACCGGGGAGCTGTTTTTT.

The chain uses TRBV2 and TRBJ1-3; D is undetermined. V dropped 4 bases and J dropped 6 bases, with 13 bases sitting between them. The CDR3 has 14 residues. The V gene's germline CDR1 is SNHLY and CDR2 FYNNEI. CDR3 loop: CASSVSLTENTIYF. Written as DNA, the CDR3 is TGTGCCAGCAGTGTGTCACTGACTGAAAACACCATATATTTT. Filled out from reference TRBV2 and TRBJ1-3, the complete variable domain reads EPEVTQTPSHQVTQMGQEVILRCVPISNHLYFYWYRQILGQKVEFLVSFYNNEISEKSEIFDDQFSVERPDGSNFTLKIRSTKLEDSAMYFCASSVSLTENTIYFGEGSWLTVV.

V and J are TRBV3-1 (or the pseudogene TRBV3-2) and TRBJ1-3; D gene unclear. The V gene lost 0 bases and the J gene lost 3 bases, with 6 bases spanning the gap. The CDR3 runs 14 residues. Germline V CDR1 and CDR2: LGHDT, YNNKEL (reference sequence). CDR3 residues: CASSQDMLGNTIYF. The CDR3 DNA sequence: TGTGCCAGCAGCCAAGATATGCTTGGAAACACCATATATTTT.